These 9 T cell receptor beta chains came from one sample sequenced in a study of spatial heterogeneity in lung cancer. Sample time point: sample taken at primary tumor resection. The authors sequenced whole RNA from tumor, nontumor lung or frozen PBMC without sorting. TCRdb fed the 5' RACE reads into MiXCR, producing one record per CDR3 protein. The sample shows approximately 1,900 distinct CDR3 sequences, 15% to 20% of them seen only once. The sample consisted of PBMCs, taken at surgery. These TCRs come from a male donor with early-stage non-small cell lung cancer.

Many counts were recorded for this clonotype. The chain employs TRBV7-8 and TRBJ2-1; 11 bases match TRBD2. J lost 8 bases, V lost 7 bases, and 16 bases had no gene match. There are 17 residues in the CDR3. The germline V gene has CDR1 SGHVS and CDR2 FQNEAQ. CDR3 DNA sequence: TGTGCCAGCACCGGCGGTAGCGGGAGGGCCTTAGTTTATGAGCAGTTCTTC. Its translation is CASTGGSGRALVYEQFF.

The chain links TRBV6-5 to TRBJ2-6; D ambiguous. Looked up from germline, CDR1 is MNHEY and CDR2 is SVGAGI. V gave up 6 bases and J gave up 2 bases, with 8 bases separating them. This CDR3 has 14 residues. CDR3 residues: CASSYAAGANVLTF. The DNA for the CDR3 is TGTGCCAGCAGCTACGCCGCTGGGGCCAACGTCCTGACTTTC.

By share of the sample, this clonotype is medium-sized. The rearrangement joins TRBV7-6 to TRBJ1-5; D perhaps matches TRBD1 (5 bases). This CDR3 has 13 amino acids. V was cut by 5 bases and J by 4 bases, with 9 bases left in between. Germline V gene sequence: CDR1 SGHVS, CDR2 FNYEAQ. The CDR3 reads CASSGGSNQPQHF. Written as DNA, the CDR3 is TGTGCCAGCAGCGGGGGGTCGAATCAGCCCCAGCATTTT. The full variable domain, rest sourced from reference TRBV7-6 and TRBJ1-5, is GAGVSQSPRYKVTKRGQDVALRCDPISGHVSLYWYRQALGQGPEFLTYFNYEAQQDKSGLPNDRFSAERPEGSISTLTIQRTEQRDSAMYRCASSGGSNQPQHFGDGTRLSIL.

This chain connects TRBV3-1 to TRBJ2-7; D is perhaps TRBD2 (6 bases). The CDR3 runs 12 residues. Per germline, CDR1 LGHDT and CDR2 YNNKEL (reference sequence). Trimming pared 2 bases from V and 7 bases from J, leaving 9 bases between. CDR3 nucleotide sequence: TGTGCCAGCAGCCAAAACCGGGGGGAGCAGTACTTC. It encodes CASSQNRGEQYF.

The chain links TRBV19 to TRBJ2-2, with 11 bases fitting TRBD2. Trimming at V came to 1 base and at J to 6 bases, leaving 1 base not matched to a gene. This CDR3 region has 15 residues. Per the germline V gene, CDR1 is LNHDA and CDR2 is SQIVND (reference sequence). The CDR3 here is CASSIVSGGAGELFF. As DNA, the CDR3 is TGTGCCAGTAGTATAGTTAGCGGGGGGGCCGGGGAGCTGTTTTTT.

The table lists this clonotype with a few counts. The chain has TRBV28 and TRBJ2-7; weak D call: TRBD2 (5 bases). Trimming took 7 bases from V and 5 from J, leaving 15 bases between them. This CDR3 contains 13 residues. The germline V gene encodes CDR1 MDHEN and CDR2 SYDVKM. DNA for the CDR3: TGTGCCAGCAATCGGAACCCAGCGGACGAGCAGTACTTC. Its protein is CASNRNPADEQYF.

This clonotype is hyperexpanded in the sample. The CDR3 spells CASSLGVNNEQFF. As DNA, the CDR3 is TGTGCCAGCAGCTTGGGTGTAAACAATGAGCAGTTCTTC. V gene TRBV5-5 combines with J gene TRBJ2-1, with no clear D. V was pared by 0 bases and J by 5 bases, with 6 bases between. CDR1 is SGHKS, CDR2 YYEKEE, per germline (reference sequence). The CDR3 covers 13 residues.

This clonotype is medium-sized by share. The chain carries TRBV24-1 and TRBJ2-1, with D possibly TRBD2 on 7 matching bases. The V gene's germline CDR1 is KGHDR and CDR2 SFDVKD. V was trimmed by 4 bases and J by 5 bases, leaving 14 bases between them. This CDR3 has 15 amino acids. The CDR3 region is CATSDDRTRDNEQFF. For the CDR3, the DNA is TGTGCCACCAGTGACGACAGGACTAGGGACAATGAGCAGTTCTTC.

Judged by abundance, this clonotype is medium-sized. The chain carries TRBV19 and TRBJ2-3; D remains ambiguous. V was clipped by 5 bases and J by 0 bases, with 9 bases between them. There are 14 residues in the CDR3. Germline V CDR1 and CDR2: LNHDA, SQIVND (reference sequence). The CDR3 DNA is TGTGCCAGTAGTTTCGGATTCAGCACAGATACGCAGTATTTT. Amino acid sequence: CASSFGFSTDTQYF.